These 25 T cell receptor beta chains were sequenced from one sample in a study of identical twins. TCRdb itself ran the 5' RACE reads through MiXCR, one entry per CDR3 protein. The sample has around 650,000 distinct CDR3 sequences; roughly 6.6% are singletons. These data also featured in a second study, about yellow fever vaccine responses in identical twins.

Sequences were obtained from PBMCs. Every receptor here comes from a woman between 18 and 29 years old in good health.

There are many counts of this clonotype. The chain couples TRBV5-1 to TRBJ1-1; D is uncertain. Trimming removed 0 bases from V and 0 bases from J, with 9 bases in between. In germline, CDR1 is SGHRS, CDR2 YFSETQ. This CDR3 contains 15 residues. In nucleotides, the CDR3 is TGCGCCAGCAGCTTGGAAGCACCTCTGAACACTGAAGCTTTCTTT. Protein product: CASSLEAPLNTEAFF.

This clonotype was counted at least ten times. The rearrangement links TRBV6-5 to TRBJ1-1, with D hard to call. Trimming removed 2 bases at V and 5 bases at J, with 12 bases between. CDR1 and CDR2 from the germline V gene are MNHEY and SVGAGI. CDR3 length: 14 residues. DNA for the CDR3: TGTGCCAGCAGTTACGCCGGAAGTAGGACTGAAGCTTTCTTT. It codes for CASSYAGSRTEAFF.

This sequence joins TRBV5-1 and TRBJ2-1; perhaps TRBD1 as D (6 bases). V was trimmed by 0 bases and J by 6 bases, leaving 10 bases between them. This CDR3 spans 14 amino acids. Germline V gene data show CDR1 as SGHRS and CDR2 as YFSETQ. For the CDR3, the DNA is TGCGCCAGCAGCTTGGGACAGGTTTTCAATGAGCAGTTCTTC. As protein: CASSLGQVFNEQFF.

The chain has TRBV7-2 and TRBJ1-1, with 7 bases that match TRBD1. V shed 5 bases and J 2 bases; nucleotides not matched to a gene: 11. CDR1 is SGHTA and CDR2 is FQGNSA in the germline V gene. There are 16 residues in the CDR3. The CDR3 loop reads CASSTPFRGGNTEAFF. Here the CDR3 DNA reads TGTGCCAGCAGCACACCCTTCAGGGGGGGAAACACTGAAGCTTTCTTT.

The J gene is TRBJ2-2, the V gene TRBV3-1, with 10 bases identical to TRBD1. Trimming cost V 4 bases and J 5 bases; bases outside gene matches: 7. The CDR3 is 16 amino acids. Germline CDR1 is LGHDT and CDR2 is YNNKEL (reference sequence). CDR3 nucleotides: TGTGCCAGCAGCCCCTCGGACAGGGGGTGGACCGGGGAGCTGTTTTTT. Amino acid sequence: CASSPSDRGWTGELFF.

This clonotype appeared many times. This chain uses TRBV6-5 with TRBJ2-1; D perhaps matches TRBD2 (6 bases). Trimming took 0 bases from V and 5 from J, leaving 14 bases between them. The CDR3 has 16 residues. The germline CDR1 and CDR2 sequences are MNHEY and SVGAGI. In DNA, the CDR3 is TGTGCCAGCAGTTACTCGAGCGGGTTTAGAAACAATGAGCAGTTCTTC. Protein: CASSYSSGFRNNEQFF.

The chain carries TRBV11-2 and TRBJ1-1, with D uncertain. Germline CDR1 SGHAT, CDR2 FQNNGV. CDR3 size: 14 residues. V dropped 6 bases and J dropped 6 bases, with 17 bases sitting between them. The CDR3 loop reads CASSPGPSRAEAFF. As DNA, the CDR3 is TGTGCCAGCAGTCCGGGCCCTTCAAGGGCTGAAGCTTTCTTT.

This clonotype was seen only a few times. The rearrangement uses TRBV24-1 and TRBJ2-1, with 16 bases lining up with TRBD2. Trimming removed 1 base from V and 6 bases from J; junction bases left unmatched: 8. CDR3 length: 19 amino acids. Germline-derived CDR1 and CDR2 are KGHDR and SFDVKD. The CDR3 loop is CATSDFPGTSGRALNEQFF. The DNA for the CDR3 is TGTGCCACCAGTGATTTTCCGGGGACTAGCGGGAGGGCCCTCAATGAGCAGTTCTTC.

This clonotype has at least ten counts. The gene calls are TRBV5-1 and TRBJ2-3; D perhaps matches TRBD2 (5 bases). V lost 3 bases to trimming and J lost 4 bases, with 12 bases between them. The CDR3 loop spans 14 amino acids. Per germline, CDR1 SGHRS and CDR2 YFSETQ. The CDR3 loop reads CASSSPSGPDTQYF. The CDR3 DNA follows: TGCGCCAGCAGCTCCCCGAGCGGCCCAGATACGCAGTATTTT.

At least ten counts were recorded for this clonotype. The chain links TRBV28 to TRBJ2-5, with TRBD2 identical over 8 bases. V was clipped by 4 bases and J by 2 bases; unmatched bases: 9. This CDR3 contains 16 residues. CDR1 MDHEN and CDR2 SYDVKM come from the germline V gene. CDR3 loop: CASSSSGLAEQETQYF. As DNA, the CDR3 is TGTGCCAGCAGTTCATCCGGACTAGCCGAACAAGAGACCCAGTACTTC. The whole variable domain, remainder taken from reference TRBV28 and TRBJ2-5, is DVKVTQSSRYLVKRTGEKVFLECVQDMDHENMFWYRQDPGLGLRLIYFSYDVKMKEKGDIPEGYSVSREKKERFSLILESASTNQTSMYLCASSSSGLAEQETQYFGPGTRLLVL.

In its sample, this clonotype was seen many times. V and J are TRBV10-3 and TRBJ2-7; 8 positions match TRBD1. Trimming at V came to 9 bases and at J to 0 bases, leaving 7 bases not matched to a gene. The germline V gene has CDR1 ENHRY and CDR2 SYGVKD. The CDR3 is 14 residues long. For the CDR3, the DNA is TGTGCCATAACCAAGACAGGGGCCTCCTACGAGCAGTACTTC. Its protein product is CAITKTGASYEQYF.

In this sample, this clonotype turned up a few times. The rearrangement links TRBV20-1 to TRBJ2-1; 8 bases match TRBD2. J was trimmed by 4 bases and V by 6 bases; bases with no gene match: 11. The CDR3 covers 15 residues. The germline gives CDR1 DFQATT, CDR2 SNEGSKA (reference sequence). Here the CDR3 reads CSASGGSGNYNEQFF. The DNA of the CDR3 is TGCAGTGCCTCGGGGGGGAGTGGGAATTACAATGAGCAGTTCTTC.

This clonotype was counted at least ten times. V is TRBV14 and J is TRBJ2-3; 12 bases are shared with TRBD1. The germline V gene encodes CDR1 SGHDN and CDR2 FVKESK. V lost 7 bases, J lost 2 bases, and 16 bases stayed unmatched. This CDR3 is built from 19 residues. CDR3 bases: TGTGCCAGCAACGCAGGAGGGACAGGGGGCCCTGGGACCACAGATACGCAGTATTTT. This codes for CASNAGGTGGPGTTDTQYF.

V is TRBV21-1 and J is TRBJ2-1; TRBD1 was called by the table and not checked on the DNA. TRBV21-1 has pseudogene status. CDR3 size: 19 residues. CDR3 loop: CASSKPAQQGPGSYNEQFF. The CDR3 DNA reads as TGTGCCAGCAGCAAGCCCGCCCAACAGGGACCAGGCTCCTACAATGAGCAGTTCTTC.

This clonotype has just a few counts. The chain employs TRBV27 and TRBJ2-1; possibly TRBD2 for D (6 bases). Trimming pared 6 bases from V and 4 bases from J, leaving 16 bases between. The CDR3 is made up of 15 amino acids. Germline V gene sequence: CDR1 MNHEY, CDR2 SMNVEV (reference sequence). The CDR3 loop is CASSSAGTPYNEQFF. The CDR3 DNA sequence: TGTGCCAGCAGCTCAGCCGGGACTCCATACAATGAGCAGTTCTTC.

The CDR3 DNA is TGTGCCAGCAGTCAAACACCGGGATCAGCCACAGATACGCAGTATTTT. It encodes CASSQTPGSATDTQYF. This rearrangement joins TRBV12-3 or TRBV12-4 to TRBJ2-3, with a weak D call TRBD2 (5 bases). The V and J ends lost 5 bases and 2 bases respectively, with 17 bases between them. There are 16 residues in the CDR3.

This clonotype appeared once. V is TRBV3-1 and J is TRBJ1-6; TRBD1 agrees at 7 bases. Germline V gene sequence: CDR1 LGHDT, CDR2 YNNKEL (reference sequence). CDR3 length equals 14 residues. Losses at the gene ends were 4 bases for V and 4 bases for J; bases not matched to a gene: 1. Here the CDR3 reads CASSPDRYNSPLHF. The CDR3 DNA reads as TGTGCCAGCAGCCCGGACAGGTATAATTCACCCCTCCACTTT.

This clonotype came up many times. The rearrangement uses TRBV6-2 or TRBV6-3 and TRBJ2-7, with D possibly TRBD1 on 6 matching bases. Deletions cut 0 bases from V and 0 bases from J, with 6 bases between. The CDR3 sequence is 14 residues long. Germline V gene lookup returns CDR1 MNHEY and CDR2 SVGEGT. CDR3 sequence reads: CASSYSDSSYEQYV. The CDR3 nucleotides are TGTGCCAGCAGTTACTCGGACAGCTCCTACGAGCAGTACGTC.

This clonotype was found many times. CDR3 in DNA: TGTGCCAGCAGCTTTAGCGGATACTCCTACAATGAGCAGTTCTTC. Protein sequence: CASSFSGYSYNEQFF. This chain uses TRBV7-9 with TRBJ2-1; TRBD2 might be the D (6 bases). V was shortened by 3 bases and J by 0 bases, with 9 bases between the two germline ends. The length of the CDR3 is 15 residues. Germline-derived CDR1 and CDR2 are SEHNR and FQNEAQ (reference sequence). Full variable domain (rest looked up from reference TRBV7-9 and TRBJ2-1): DTGVSQNPRHKITKRGQNVTFRCDPISEHNRLYWYRQTLGQGPEFLTYFQNEAQLEKSRLLSDRFSAERPKGSFSTLEIQRTEQGDSAMYLCASSFSGYSYNEQFFGPGTRLTVL.

The sample holds many counts of this clonotype. The chain employs TRBV29-1 and TRBJ2-3, with TRBD2 matching 8 bases. In germline, CDR1 is SQVTM, CDR2 ANQGSEA. This CDR3 contains 16 residues. The V gene end was trimmed by 0 bases and the J gene end by 2 bases; junction bases not matched to a gene: 7. CDR3 in amino acids: CSVEDLRGALTDTQYF. The CDR3 DNA reads TGCAGCGTTGAAGATTTGCGGGGGGCACTCACAGATACGCAGTATTTT.

This rearrangement joins TRBV19 to TRBJ2-2; the match to TRBD1 covers 10 bases. Germline V CDR1 and CDR2: LNHDA, SQIVND (reference sequence). Trimming removed 8 bases from V and 7 bases from J; junction bases left unmatched: 7. The CDR3 spans 14 residues. CDR3 protein: CASHRDRGVGELFF. The CDR3 DNA reads TGTGCCAGTCACCGGGACAGGGGTGTCGGGGAGCTGTTTTTT.

J is TRBJ2-1 and V is TRBV3-1; 10 nucleotides align to TRBD2. V shed 4 bases and J 5 bases; nucleotides not matched to a gene: 5. Germline CDR1 LGHDT, CDR2 YNNKEL (reference sequence). The CDR3 extends over 15 amino acids. The chain's CDR3 is CASSPRTSGNNEQFF. The CDR3 nucleotides are TGTGCCAGCAGCCCCCGGACTAGCGGAAACAATGAGCAGTTCTTC.

This clonotype appeared many times. V usage is TRBV6-5 and J usage is TRBJ2-3; TRBD2 aligns across 9 bases. The CDR3 runs to 15 residues. The germline gives CDR1 MNHEY, CDR2 SVGAGI. V gave up 1 base and J gave up 5 bases; unmatched junction bases: 4. The CDR3 coding sequence is TGTGCCAGCAGTTACTTCGCGGGAGGGGGAGATACGCAGTATTTT. Protein product: CASSYFAGGGDTQYF.

The table lists this clonotype with many counts. The V and J genes are TRBV4-1 and TRBJ2-6, with a tentative D call TRBD2 (5 bases). V dropped 0 bases and J dropped 1 base, with 7 bases sitting between them. The CDR3 loop spans 16 amino acids. Germline CDR1 and CDR2: MGHRA and YSYEKL. The CDR3 DNA reads as TGCGCCAGCAGCCAAGAGTCGGGGTCTGGGGCCAACGTCCTGACTTTC. Translated, it gives CASSQESGSGANVLTF.

The V call is TRBV7-9, the J call TRBJ1-2; D is possibly TRBD1 (6 bases). Trimming took 6 bases from V and 4 from J, leaving 18 bases between them. The CDR3 has 15 residues. Germline V lookup: CDR1 SEHNR, CDR2 FQNEAQ (reference sequence). Here the CDR3 DNA reads TGTGCCAGCAGTCATTCAGGGGTCGCGGGCTATGGCTACACCTTC. This codes for CASSHSGVAGYGYTF.